One sample yielded the 13 T cell receptor beta chains listed below, sequenced in a study of blood T cell repertoires in COVID-19. TCRdb's table, derived via immunoSEQ multiplex PCR, lists solely in-frame clones and lacks some. The data contain about 140,000 clones, 70% to 90% of them seen just once; the ten biggest clones take up around 4.5%. The sequencing input was PBMCs or T cells enriched from blood (not recorded which). These receptors all stem from a man aged 50-59 years who had recovered from COVID-19.

This clone was seen once. CDR3 sequence: CASSLTGGNSPLHF. In DNA, the CDR3 is TGTGCCAGCTCACTAACAGGGGGTAATTCACCCCTCCACTTT. V usage is TRBV18 and J usage is TRBJ1-6; 8 nucleotides line up with TRBD1. Per germline, CDR1 KGHSH and CDR2 LQKENI. The CDR3 loop spans 14 amino acids. The J segment lost 6 bases and the V segment lost 4 bases, leaving 2 bases of the junction unmatched. Filled out from reference TRBV18 and TRBJ1-6, the complete variable domain reads NAGVMQNPRHLVRRRGQEARLRCSPMKGHSHVYWYRQLPEEGLKFMVYLQKENIIDESGMPKERFSAEFPKEGPSILRIQQVVRGDSAAYFCASSLTGGNSPLHFGNGTRLTVT.

The chain is built from TRBV19 and TRBJ2-3; 7 nucleotides agree with TRBD2. The CDR3 has 15 amino acids. Germline V gene sequence: CDR1 LNHDA, CDR2 SQIVND (reference sequence). The V segment lost 3 bases and the J segment 1 base; nucleotides outside the gene matches: 4. The CDR3 is CASSMFLAGTDTQYF. DNA for the CDR3: TGTGCCAGTAGTATGTTCCTAGCGGGCACAGATACGCAGTATTTT.

The chain links TRBV4-1 to TRBJ1-3, with D unresolved. The V gene's germline CDR1 is MGHRA and CDR2 YSYEKL. V was pared by 1 base and J by 1 base, with 8 bases between. The CDR3 contains 15 residues. The CDR3 is CASSQVEGSGNTIYF. DNA of the CDR3: TGCGCCAGCAGCCAAGTGGAGGGTTCTGGAAACACCATATATTTT.

This chain links TRBV7-2 with TRBJ1-4; possible D gene TRBD1, 6 bases. The CDR3 totals 15 residues. Germline CDR1 and CDR2: SGHTA and FQGNSA. Trimming took 5 bases from V and 3 from J, leaving 13 bases between them. As DNA, the CDR3 is TGTGCCAGCAGCCAAACAGGGATAGCTAATGAAAAACTGTTTTTT. It specifies CASSQTGIANEKLFF.

The chain couples TRBV19 to TRBJ1-5, with 12 bases lining up with TRBD1. The CDR3 runs to 17 residues. The trim removed 4 bases at V and 3 bases at J, leaving 7 bases unmatched. CDR1 LNHDA and CDR2 SQIVND come from the germline V gene (reference sequence). CDR3 in amino acids: CASSTRDRGLSNQPQHF. In DNA, the CDR3 is TGTGCCAGTAGTACCCGGGACAGGGGGCTTTCCAATCAGCCCCAGCATTTT.

The chain links TRBV24-1 to TRBJ1-2; perhaps TRBD1 as D (6 bases). The V end lost 6 bases, the J end lost 8 bases, and 21 bases lay between the germline ends. The CDR3 totals 15 residues. The germline CDR1 and CDR2 sequences are KGHDR and SFDVKD. The CDR3 coding sequence is TGTGCCACCAGTCAAGGGGGACAACGCTTGGCAGGCTACACCTTC. This encodes CATSQGGQRLAGYTF.

This chain joins TRBV7-7 and TRBJ2-2, with D possibly TRBD2 on 6 matching bases. The germline V gene has CDR1 SSHAT and CDR2 FNYEAQ (reference sequence). Trimming cost V 2 bases and J 6 bases, with 16 bases left between them. The CDR3 consists of 16 residues. The CDR3 nucleotides are TGTGCCAGCAGCTTACACTTCGGGGGAGGCGCCGGGGAGCTGTTTTTT. This sequence encodes CASSLHFGGGAGELFF.

V and J are TRBV24-1 and TRBJ1-2, with 8 bases lining up with TRBD1. V trimming: 4 bases; J trimming: 4 bases; junction bases outside the gene matches: 7. The CDR3 is made up of 15 amino acids. Germline lookup yields CDR1 KGHDR and CDR2 SFDVKD. CDR3 DNA sequence: TGTGCCACCAGTGACGCCGGACAGGGCGGCTATGGCTACACCTTC. Amino acids: CATSDAGQGGYGYTF.

The genes are TRBV30 and TRBJ1-1, with no clear D. The CDR3 runs to 13 residues. The ends were cut back, 0 bases at V and 1 base at J, with 6 bases in the middle. Looked up from germline, CDR1 is GTSNPN and CDR2 is SVGIG (reference sequence). The CDR3 DNA reads TGTGCCTGGAGTGTACAGTCGAACACTGAAGCTTTCTTT. Translating it yields CAWSVQSNTEAFF.

The genes are TRBV4-2 and TRBJ2-1, with 10 positions matching TRBD2. The CDR3 totals 17 residues. Trimming at V came to 4 bases and at J to 2 bases, leaving 8 bases not matched to a gene. The germline gives CDR1 LGHNA, CDR2 YNFKEQ. The CDR3 DNA follows: TGTGCCAGCAGCCGCCTAGCGGGGGAGTCGGCCTACAATGAGCAGTTCTTC. Protein sequence: CASSRLAGESAYNEQFF.

The gene calls are TRBV28 and TRBJ1-1; D is uncertain. The V and J ends lost 6 bases and 5 bases respectively, with 19 bases between them. Germline CDR1 and CDR2: MDHEN and SYDVKM. The CDR3 extends over 15 amino acids. The chain's CDR3 is CASRLTGYGETEAFF. CDR3 nucleotides: TGTGCCAGCAGGCTTACTGGGTACGGAGAGACTGAAGCTTTCTTT.

The chain carries TRBV18 and TRBJ2-1, with TRBD2 identical over 9 bases. V lost 6 bases and J lost 0; bases outside the gene matches: 6. CDR3 length equals 16 residues. CDR1 and CDR2 from the germline V gene are KGHSH and LQKENI. The CDR3: CASSRNSGSSYNEQFF. CDR3 nucleotide sequence: TGTGCCAGCTCCCGTAATAGCGGGAGCTCCTACAATGAGCAGTTCTTC.

In this sample, this clone turned up once. For the CDR3, the DNA is TGTGCCAGCAGCCAAGCTAGGAGACAGGGGTATACGCAGTATTTT. It specifies CASSQARRQGYTQYF. This rearrangement joins TRBV3-1 (or the pseudogene TRBV3-2) to TRBJ2-3; 8 bases are shared with TRBD1. Trimming removed 1 base from V and 7 bases from J; junction bases left unmatched: 7. Germline V CDR1 and CDR2: LGHDT, YNNKEL (reference sequence). This CDR3 has 15 amino acids.